Presented here are 24 T cell receptor beta chains from one specimen sequenced in a study of lymphopenia after photon versus proton radiotherapy. The repertoire was sequenced with immunoSEQ multiplex PCR; TCRdb's copy has only in-frame clones and lacks some. The data contain around 20,000 clones, around nine tenths of them seen just once; the ten biggest clones take up around 6.5%. The material sequenced was peripheral blood, taken from a patient treated with photon-based radiotherapy. The receptor set was obtained from a man in his sixties with pancreatic cancer.

The rearrangement joins TRBV6-1 to TRBJ1-4, with D unresolved. Germline V gene sequence: CDR1 MNHNS, CDR2 SASEGT. V lost 8 bases to trimming and J lost 0 bases, with 10 bases between them. The CDR3 totals 14 residues. The CDR3: CASEGSATNEKLFF. DNA of the CDR3: TGTGCCAGCGAAGGGAGTGCAACTAATGAAAAACTGTTTTTT.

The CDR3: CASSHGQGVSNEQFF. CDR3 nucleotides: TGTGCCAGCAGCCACGGACAGGGGGTTTCAAATGAGCAGTTCTTC. The V gene is TRBV7-3, the J gene TRBJ2-1, with 10 bases that match TRBD1. V lost 5 bases to trimming and J lost 7 bases; unmatched junction nucleotides: 8. Germline CDR1 SGHTA, CDR2 FQGTGA. The CDR3 is 15 residues long. Full variable domain (rest looked up from reference TRBV7-3 and TRBJ2-1): GAGVSQTPSNKVTEKGKYVELRCDPISGHTALYWYRQSLGQGPEFLIYFQGTGAADDSGLPNDRFFAVRPEGSVSTLKIQRTERGDSAVYLCASSHGQGVSNEQFFGPGTRLTVL.

This sequence joins TRBV15 and TRBJ1-4, with a weak D call TRBD1 (6 bases). Per the germline V gene, CDR1 is LNHNV and CDR2 is YYDKDF (reference sequence). V was shortened by 4 bases and J by 7 bases, with 19 bases between the two germline ends. The CDR3 sequence is 16 residues long. The DNA for the CDR3 is TGTGCCACCAGCACAGCCTTGGGGGGGCAAGGTGAAAAACTGTTTTTT. Its protein is CATSTALGGQGEKLFF.

The J gene is TRBJ1-5, the V gene TRBV19, with 8 bases identical to TRBD1. CDR1 LNHDA and CDR2 SQIVND come from the germline V gene (reference sequence). This CDR3 spans 15 amino acids. Unmatched junction bases numbered 6, after V lost 3 bases and J lost 5 bases. The DNA for the CDR3 is TGTGCCAGTAGTATCGAGGACAGGGTTGATCAGCCCCAGCATTTT. Residues: CASSIEDRVDQPQHF. The whole variable domain, filled in from reference TRBV19 and TRBJ1-5, reads DGGITQSPKYLFRKEGQNVTLSCEQNLNHDAMYWYRQDPGQGLRLIYYSQIVNDFQKGDIAEGYSVSREKKESFPLTVTSAQKNPTAFYLCASSIEDRVDQPQHFGDGTRLSIL.

The chain links TRBV5-4 to TRBJ2-7; 7 nucleotides align to TRBD1. The J segment lost 6 bases and the V segment lost 5 bases, leaving 11 bases of the junction unmatched. Germline lookup yields CDR1 SGHNT and CDR2 YYREEE (reference sequence). The CDR3 covers 14 residues. CDR3 sequence reads: CASRRQGSRFEQYF. In DNA, the CDR3 is TGTGCCAGCAGAAGACAGGGATCTCGTTTCGAGCAGTACTTC.

The V gene is TRBV5-5, the J gene TRBJ1-4; TRBD1 agrees at 7 bases. CDR1 SGHKS and CDR2 YYEKEE come from the germline V gene (reference sequence). Losses at the gene ends were 3 bases for V and 4 bases for J; bases not matched to a gene: 9. The CDR3 runs 16 residues. The CDR3 loop is CASSSGQVNRNEKLFF. DNA of the CDR3: TGTGCCAGCAGCTCCGGACAGGTCAACCGTAATGAAAAACTGTTTTTT.

This sequence joins TRBV6-1 and TRBJ1-5; weak D call: TRBD1 (5 bases). V lost 6 bases and J 2 bases, leaving 14 bases between the germline ends. CDR3 size: 15 residues. Germline V gives CDR1 MNHNS, CDR2 SASEGT. DNA of the CDR3: TGTGCCAGCAGCGAGGGGTTGGTTGGCAATCAGCCCCAGCATTTT. Protein: CASSEGLVGNQPQHF.

This chain links TRBV5-4 with TRBJ1-5; D not certain. Trimming stripped 4 bases from V and 4 bases from J, with 9 bases between. Germline CDR1 SGHNT, CDR2 YYREEE (reference sequence). This CDR3 has 13 residues. CDR3 in amino acids: CASSPTPNQPQHF. In DNA form, the CDR3 reads TGTGCCAGCAGCCCTACTCCGAATCAGCCCCAGCATTTT.

This sequence joins TRBV19 and TRBJ1-5, with 7 bases lining up with TRBD1. The CDR3 covers 16 residues. J lost 3 bases, V lost 3 bases, and 8 bases had no gene match. From germline, CDR1 is LNHDA and CDR2 SQIVND (reference sequence). CDR3 DNA: TGTGCCAGTAGTATTACCGGACAGGTGAACAATCAGCCCCAGCATTTT. Protein product: CASSITGQVNNQPQHF.

The chain couples TRBV10-1 to TRBJ2-1, with 7 positions matching TRBD2. Germline loops: CDR1 WNHNN, CDR2 SYGVQD (reference sequence). This CDR3 contains 13 residues. V gave up 0 bases and J gave up 9 bases; unmatched junction bases: 2. CDR3 sequence: CASSESWGGEQFF. For the CDR3, the DNA is TGCGCCAGCAGTGAGTCGTGGGGGGGTGAGCAGTTCTTC.

The chain uses TRBV7-8 and TRBJ2-4; D is possibly TRBD1 (5 bases). V lost 1 base, J lost 9 bases, and 22 bases lay in between. The CDR3 loop spans 17 amino acids. The V gene's germline CDR1 is SGHVS and CDR2 FQNEAQ. The CDR3 loop reads CASSLGVLFRADGIQYF. CDR3 bases: TGTGCCAGCAGCTTAGGCGTTTTGTTCAGGGCCGATGGCATTCAGTACTTC.

V gene TRBV1 combines with J gene TRBJ2-7; the table gives TRBD2 as D, unverified against the DNA. TRBV1 is termed a pseudogene. The CDR3 is 13 amino acids. The CDR3 spells CTSSPLFSYEQYF. In DNA form, the CDR3 reads TGCACCAGCAGCCCCCTATTCTCCTACGAGCAGTACTTC.

This chain links TRBV15 with TRBJ1-2, with D perhaps matching TRBD1 (5 bases). V was shortened by 1 base and J by 6 bases, with 18 bases between the two germline ends. The germline gives CDR1 LNHNV, CDR2 YYDKDF (reference sequence). CDR3 size: 16 residues. The CDR3 loop is CATSRVGGIEGNGYTF. As DNA, the CDR3 is TGTGCCACCAGCAGAGTCGGGGGAATAGAGGGAAATGGCTACACCTTC.

J is TRBJ1-2 and V is TRBV11-2; 9 bases match TRBD1. Germline trimming cut 9 bases from V and 3 bases from J; bases unmatched to any gene: 5. Germline V gene data show CDR1 as SGHAT and CDR2 as FQNNGV. This CDR3 spans 13 amino acids. The CDR3 reads CASTGGAYYGYTF. Here the CDR3 DNA reads TGTGCCAGTACAGGGGGCGCCTACTATGGCTACACCTTC.

The chain couples TRBV27 to TRBJ2-1; D perhaps matches TRBD2 (5 bases). The CDR3 has 15 amino acids. Looked up from germline, CDR1 is MNHEY and CDR2 is SMNVEV (reference sequence). Trimming cost V 3 bases and J 3 bases, with 12 bases left between them. In nucleotides, the CDR3 is TGTGCCAGCAGTTTCGACTACGCTCTCTACAATGAGCAGTTCTTC. It specifies CASSFDYALYNEQFF.

The chain uses TRBV6-4 and TRBJ2-7, with 14 bases lining up with TRBD2. V was clipped by 6 bases and J by 5 bases; unmatched bases: 6. Per the germline V gene, CDR1 is MRHNA and CDR2 is SNTAGT. This CDR3 has 15 residues. The CDR3 reads CASSWTSGGINEQYF. In nucleotides, the CDR3 is TGTGCCAGCAGCTGGACTAGCGGGGGGATTAACGAGCAGTACTTC.

The V and J genes are TRBV19 and TRBJ1-2; TRBD1 aligns across 8 bases. Germline loops: CDR1 LNHDA, CDR2 SQIVND (reference sequence). The junction had 6 bases not matched to a gene; V was cut back by 5 bases and J by 7 bases. The CDR3 runs to 13 residues. CDR3: CASSHRGEIGYTF. The CDR3, as DNA: TGTGCCAGTAGTCACAGGGGGGAAATTGGCTACACCTTC.

The rearrangement joins TRBV7-2 to TRBJ2-5; 13 bases line up with TRBD2. With V trimmed by 5 bases and J by 4 bases, 7 bases remained unmatched. The CDR3 is 16 residues long. Germline V gives CDR1 SGHTA, CDR2 FQGNSA. The CDR3 nucleotides are TGTGCCAGCAGCATACTAGCGGGGGGGCCGGTAGAGACCCAGTACTTC. This gives the protein CASSILAGGPVETQYF.

J is TRBJ2-1 and V is TRBV19; 9 positions match TRBD1. Germline trimming cut 3 bases from V and 3 bases from J; bases unmatched to any gene: 3. This CDR3 spans 15 amino acids. Germline V CDR1 and CDR2: LNHDA, SQIVND (reference sequence). CDR3 protein: CASSIGDRDYNEQFF. The CDR3 DNA sequence: TGTGCCAGTAGTATTGGGGACAGGGACTACAATGAGCAGTTCTTC.

The chain is built from TRBV27 and TRBJ2-1, with TRBD2 as a possible D gene (5 bases). V was trimmed by 3 bases and J by 7 bases, leaving 13 bases between them. Germline CDR1 is MNHEY and CDR2 is SMNVEV (reference sequence). CDR3 size: 14 residues. Here the CDR3 DNA reads TGTGCCAGCAGTTTCGGGGTAGAGGGAAATGAGCAGTTCTTC. Its protein product is CASSFGVEGNEQFF.

This rearrangement joins TRBV18 to TRBJ2-6, with 7 bases matching TRBD1. Trimming removed 3 bases from V and 0 bases from J; junction bases left unmatched: 5. The CDR3 totals 17 residues. Germline V lookup: CDR1 KGHSH, CDR2 LQKENI. The CDR3 here is CASSPTGEASGANVLTF. The CDR3 DNA follows: TGTGCCAGCTCACCTACAGGGGAAGCCTCTGGGGCCAACGTCCTGACTTTC.

The rearrangement links TRBV21-1 to TRBJ2-1. TRBV21-1 constitutes a pseudogene. This CDR3 has 13 residues. CDR3 nucleotide sequence: TGTGCCAGCAGCAAAGCGGTCGGGCTTGAGCAGTTCTTC. It yields the protein CASSKAVGLEQFF.

The V and J genes are TRBV7-9 and TRBJ1-3; no reliable D call. The V gene lost 2 bases and the J gene lost 2 bases, with 16 bases spanning the gap. The CDR3 is 17 residues long. Per the germline V gene, CDR1 is SEHNR and CDR2 is FQNEAQ (reference sequence). The CDR3 protein is CASSLKGFWVTGNTIYF. The CDR3 bases are TGTGCCAGCAGCTTAAAGGGATTTTGGGTCACTGGAAACACCATATATTTT.

DNA for the CDR3: TGTGCCAGCAGCACCTTGACACAACCCTACGAGCAGTACTTC. This translates into CASSTLTQPYEQYF. The V gene is TRBV5-4, the J gene TRBJ2-7; no clear D. Germline V gene lookup returns CDR1 SGHNT and CDR2 YYREEE (reference sequence). The length of the CDR3 is 14 residues. V was pared by 4 bases and J by 2 bases, with 13 bases between. The variable domain in full, with the rest retrieved from reference TRBV5-4 and TRBJ2-7, is ETGVTQSPTHLIKTRGQQVTLRCSSQSGHNTVSWYQQALGQGPQFIFQYYREEENGRGNFPPRFSGLQFPNYSSELNVNALELDDSALYLCASSTLTQPYEQYFGPGTRLTVT.